Here is one TCR beta chain with its context. Reverse transcription of roughly 0.5 to 1 ug RNA was performed with random hexamers. TCRdb recomputed calls from the immunoSEQ multiplex PCR reads with MiXCR, one row per CDR3 protein. This sample has more than 150,000 distinct CDR3 sequences, with roughly 95% found just once. The sample belongs to a study of CD8 T cells in Susac syndrome. V was cut by 1 base and J by 5 bases, with 5 bases left in between. The germline V gene encodes CDR1 PRHDT and CDR2 FYEKMQ (reference sequence). The CDR3 is made up of 13 amino acids. The receptor comes from a human donor with Susac syndrome. The chain carries TRBV13 and TRBJ2-2; D is undetermined. The sequenced sample consisted of CD4+ T cells from PBMCs. This CDR3 reads CASSLALTGELFF. Here the CDR3 DNA reads TGTGCCAGCAGCTTAGCCCTTACCGGGGAGCTGTTTTTT.